The clone carrying this T cell receptor beta chain appeared once. The CDR3 sequence is 15 residues long. Germline values: CDR1 MDHEN, CDR2 SYDVKM. V was pared by 7 bases and J by 2 bases, with 10 bases of the junction left unmatched. The entry originates in a study of blood T cell repertoires in COVID-19. Study background: Italy, Spain and the United States were the sources of the convalescent and acute COVID-19 samples. PBMCs, B-cell-depleted T cells, or T cells provided the cDNA or gDNA that made up the material.

Per the study methods: Using reference gene primer amplification, nucleated cell counts were estimated. Produced via immunoSEQ multiplex PCR; TCRdb's table is partial and in-frame only. V and J calls and clone size are copied from that table; D and trimming were computed from the DNA. The sample carries about 180,000 clones, roughly nine tenths recorded once. The sequenced sample consisted of peripheral blood. The sequence came from a man in his 70s with active or convalescent COVID-19. V usage is TRBV28 and J usage is TRBJ2-7; 8 nucleotides align to TRBD2. The DNA of the CDR3 is TGTGCCAGCACCCCCGCGCTAGCGGGTCCCTACGAGCAGTACTTC. Translation gives CASTPALAGPYEQYF.